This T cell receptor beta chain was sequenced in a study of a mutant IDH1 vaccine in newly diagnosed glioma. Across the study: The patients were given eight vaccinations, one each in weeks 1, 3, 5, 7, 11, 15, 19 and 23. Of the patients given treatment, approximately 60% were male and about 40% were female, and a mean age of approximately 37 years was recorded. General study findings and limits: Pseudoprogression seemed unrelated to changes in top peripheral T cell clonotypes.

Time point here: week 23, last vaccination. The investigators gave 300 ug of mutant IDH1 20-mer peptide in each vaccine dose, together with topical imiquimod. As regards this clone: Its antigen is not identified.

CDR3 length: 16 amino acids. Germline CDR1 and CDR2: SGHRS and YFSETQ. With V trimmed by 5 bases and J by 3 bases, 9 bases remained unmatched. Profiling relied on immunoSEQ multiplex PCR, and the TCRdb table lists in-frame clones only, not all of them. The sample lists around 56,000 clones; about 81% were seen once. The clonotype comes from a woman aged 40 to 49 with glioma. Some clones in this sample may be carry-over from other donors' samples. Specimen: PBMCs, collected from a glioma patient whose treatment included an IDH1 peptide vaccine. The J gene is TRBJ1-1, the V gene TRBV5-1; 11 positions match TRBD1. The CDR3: CASRLGQGAGDTEAFF. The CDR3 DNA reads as TGCGCCAGCAGACTTGGACAGGGGGCAGGGGACACTGAAGCTTTCTTT.